The clone carrying this T cell receptor beta chain showed up just a few times. Its antigen remains unidentified. V dropped 10 bases and J dropped 2 bases, with 5 bases sitting between them. Germline loops: CDR1 MNHEY, CDR2 SVGEGT. The CDR3 is 11 residues long. The source of the sample is a study of T cell repertoires in cytomegalovirus infection. About the research overall: Recently identified HLA-C-restricted and well-studied HLA-B-restricted CMV epitopes were used.

TCRdb ran MiXCR on the reads and lists one entry per CDR3 protein. Of around 430,000 distinct CDR3 sequences detected, roughly 43% appear once; the ten largest clones hold roughly two fifths. Study observations and caveats: There were HLA-C-restricted CMV-specific TCR beta clonotypes dominating the ex vivo response. Cumulative public TCR beta family frequency identified carriers of CMV plus the relevant HLA.

The source material was cultured PBMCs, sampled from culture after CMV antigen stimulation. This sequence originates from a human donor in good health (CMV status not recorded). Some clones in this sample may be carry-over from other donors' samples. The J gene is TRBJ2-2, the V gene TRBV6-2 or TRBV6-3; unclear D gene. DNA of the CDR3: TGTGCCATAGAAAACACCGGGGAGCTGTTTTTT. Encoded protein: CAIENTGELFF.